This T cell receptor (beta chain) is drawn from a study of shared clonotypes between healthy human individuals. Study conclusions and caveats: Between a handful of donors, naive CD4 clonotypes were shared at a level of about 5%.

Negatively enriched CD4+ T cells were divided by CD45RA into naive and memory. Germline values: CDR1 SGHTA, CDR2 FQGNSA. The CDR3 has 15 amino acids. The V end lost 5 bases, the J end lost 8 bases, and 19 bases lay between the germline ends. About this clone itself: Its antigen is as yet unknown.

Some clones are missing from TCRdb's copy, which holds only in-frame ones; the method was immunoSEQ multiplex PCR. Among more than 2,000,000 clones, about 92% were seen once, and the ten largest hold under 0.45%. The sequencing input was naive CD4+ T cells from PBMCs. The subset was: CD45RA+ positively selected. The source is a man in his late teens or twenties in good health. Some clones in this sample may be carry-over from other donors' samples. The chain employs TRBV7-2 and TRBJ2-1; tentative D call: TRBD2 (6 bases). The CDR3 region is CASSPTSRLWDEQFF. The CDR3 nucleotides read TGTGCCAGCAGCCCGACTAGTCGCCTTTGGGATGAGCAGTTCTTC.